These T cell receptor beta chains were read from a single sample in a study of blood T cell repertoires in COVID-19. TCRdb's copy holds only in-frame clones and misses some; the assay was immunoSEQ multiplex PCR. The table includes over 55,000 clones, 80% to 90% detected once. The sequencing input was peripheral blood. The receptor set was obtained from a man aged 45 to 65 with active COVID-19. CDR3s include the opening cysteine and the closing phenylalanine or tryptophan. The order of the fields is J gene, D gene, V gene, CDR3 protein, CDR3 DNA. D genes are given only for firm matches.

J gene: TRBJ1-6; D gene: NA; V gene: TRBV19; CDR3 protein: CASSIPDNGSPLHF; CDR3 DNA: TGTGCCAGTAGTATACCTGACAATGGGTCACCCCTCCACTTT
J gene: TRBJ2-3; D gene: TRBD2; V gene: TRBV4-2; CDR3 protein: CASSHSGDTDTQYF; CDR3 DNA: TGTGCCAGCAGCCATAGCGGGGACACAGATACGCAGTATTTT
J gene: TRBJ2-7; D gene: TRBD2; V gene: TRBV27; CDR3 protein: CASSFHPGRGFREQYF; CDR3 DNA: TGTGCCAGCAGTTTTCACCCAGGGCGGGGGTTCCGAGAGCAGTACTTC
J gene: TRBJ1-6; D gene: NA; V gene: TRBV6-5; CDR3 protein: CASSYSNRFYNSPLHF; CDR3 DNA: TGTGCCAGCAGTTACTCGAACAGATTCTATAATTCACCCCTCCACTTT
J gene: TRBJ1-2; D gene: NA; V gene: TRBV5-6; CDR3 protein: CASSLKPGTHGYTF; CDR3 DNA: TGTGCCAGCAGCTTAAAACCCGGGACTCATGGCTACACCTTC
J gene: TRBJ2-5; D gene: NA; V gene: TRBV6-5; CDR3 protein: CASSPPGEETQYF; CDR3 DNA: TGTGCCAGCAGTCCTCCGGGGGAAGAGACCCAGTACTTC
J gene: TRBJ1-3; D gene: NA; V gene: TRBV3-1/TRBV3-2; CDR3 protein: CASSQSGAGNTIYF; CDR3 DNA: TGTGCCAGCAGCCAATCAGGGGCTGGAAACACCATATATTTT
J gene: TRBJ1-2; D gene: NA; V gene: TRBV30; CDR3 protein: CAWSAGPRGYTF; CDR3 DNA: TGTGCCTGGAGTGCTGGGCCCCGTGGCTACACCTTC
J gene: TRBJ2-2; D gene: NA; V gene: TRBV5-6; CDR3 protein: CASTRGNTGELFF; CDR3 DNA: TGTGCCAGCACTCGGGGGAACACCGGGGAGCTGTTTTTT
J gene: TRBJ1-6; D gene: NA; V gene: TRBV28; CDR3 protein: CASRRTLGNSPLHF; CDR3 DNA: TGTGCCAGCAGGAGGACACTTGGAAATTCACCCCTCCACTTT
J gene: TRBJ2-5; D gene: TRBD1; V gene: TRBV5-1; CDR3 protein: CASSLDRQGAETQYF; CDR3 DNA: TGCGCCAGCAGCTTGGATAGACAGGGGGCAGAGACCCAGTACTTC
J gene: TRBJ2-7; D gene: TRBD1; V gene: TRBV9; CDR3 protein: CASSVEDRAYEQYF; CDR3 DNA: TGTGCCAGCAGCGTAGAAGACAGGGCTTACGAGCAGTACTTC
J gene: TRBJ2-1; D gene: TRBD2; V gene: TRBV19; CDR3 protein: CASSIGPGGYNEQFF; CDR3 DNA: TGTGCCAGTAGTATAGGACCCGGGGGGTACAATGAGCAGTTCTTC
J gene: TRBJ2-7; D gene: TRBD2; V gene: TRBV7-3; CDR3 protein: CASSLGTSGSKDEQYF; CDR3 DNA: TGTGCCAGCAGCCTAGGGACTAGCGGGAGTAAGGACGAGCAGTACTTC
J gene: TRBJ1-2; D gene: TRBD1; V gene: TRBV18; CDR3 protein: CASSPRQGAANYGYTF; CDR3 DNA: TGTGCCAGCTCACCTCGACAGGGTGCGGCTAACTATGGCTACACCTTC
J gene: TRBJ2-3; D gene: NA; V gene: TRBV30; CDR3 protein: CAWTSSSTDTQYF; CDR3 DNA: TGTGCCTGGACGTCTTCTAGCACAGATACGCAGTATTTT